Listed here is a single T cell receptor (beta chain). This specimen belongs to a study of blood T cell repertoires in COVID-19. On the study more broadly: Acute and convalescent COVID-19 specimens originated in the United States, Italy and Spain. Sources were T cells, B-cell-depleted T cells, or PBMCs; the material itself was cDNA or gDNA.

The V and J ends lost 0 bases and 5 bases respectively, with 14 bases between them. The CDR3 is 15 residues long. Per germline, CDR1 SGHRS and CDR2 YFSETQ. Produced via immunoSEQ multiplex PCR; TCRdb's table is partial and in-frame only. Found here are about 89,000 clones, just under 80% of them singletons; the top ten hold approximately 6.3%. This chain joins TRBV5-1 and TRBJ1-1; D ambiguous. This TCR was sampled from a man between 65 and 79 years old with COVID-19, enrolled during active disease. The material sequenced was peripheral blood. CDR3 bases: TGCGCCAGCAGCTTGGCCGAGGGTAGAGGGACTGAAGCTTTCTTT. Translated: CASSLAEGRGTEAFF.